This TCR beta chain comes out of a study of T cell changes during pregnancy in multiple sclerosis. Germline CDR1 is MNHNS and CDR2 is SASEGT. Trimming removed 4 bases at V and 3 bases at J, with 4 bases between. This CDR3 contains 11 residues. Data came from immunoSEQ multiplex PCR; TCRdb stores just in-frame clones and leaves some out. Among under 55,000 clones listed, 93% were seen once. The chain joins TRBV6-1 to TRBJ2-7; no reliable D call. This receptor was taken from a female donor with multiple sclerosis, enrolled in a pregnancy study. Specimen: peripheral blood, collected in the second trimester of pregnancy. In DNA form, the CDR3 reads TGTGCCAGCAGTGCTCTCTACGAGCAGTACTTC. It codes for CASSALYEQYF.